These T cell receptor beta chains were read from a single sample in a study of blood T cells in healthy people across ages. TCRdb analysed the 5' RACE reads with MiXCR anew, one entry per CDR3 protein. The sample shows around 1,000,000 distinct CDR3 sequences, under 30% of them seen only once. Another study also made use of these data, one on T cells of mothers and their children.

The sequencing input was blood. These receptors came from a girl aged 2 to 10 in good health. Both conserved end residues are trimmed from each CDR3. Fields, in order: V gene, J gene, CDR3 protein.

TRBV27,TRBJ2-5,ASSTETQETQY
TRBV4-1,TRBJ1-1,ASSQATGPDTEAF
TRBV4-2,.,ASSRPPRGFIDEQF
TRBV29-1,TRBJ2-1,SVVRGSSYNEQF
TRBV5-6,TRBJ2-1,ASNYQEDEQF
TRBV3-1,TRBJ2-2,ASSQMQGRGFTTGELF
TRBV27,TRBJ1-5,ASRQRRGGSNQPQH
TRBV28,TRBJ2-5,ASSSSGMDLLRKY
TRBV29-1,.,SVQYRASEQY
TRBV5-1,TRBJ1-1,ASSSDRLGGTEAF
TRBV29-1,TRBJ2-1,SVYQAGLLGDNEQF
TRBV20-1,TRBJ1-1,SAGRGNTEAF
TRBV20-1,TRBJ1-1,SAVGQINGEAF
TRBV20-1,.,SANGALLSHEQY
TRBV27,TRBJ2-4,ASSALYKGPAKNIQY
TRBV7-3,TRBJ2-1,ASSPTAGGRYNEQF
TRBV9,TRBJ2-3,ASSPQTGGGTDTQY
TRBV29-1,TRBJ1-4,SVEGSNEKLF
TRBV5-1,TRBJ2-1,ASSLGLLGDEQF
TRBV3-1,.,ASSLSGTGRNYEQY
TRBV28,TRBJ2-3,ASSFSLGGRALADTDTQY
TRBV19,TRBJ1-3,ASRPERQGPLFSGNTIY
TRBV12-3/TRBV12-4,TRBJ1-1,ASSFITFTEAF
TRBV29-1,TRBJ2-4,SVGTRLKNIQY
TRBV7-3,TRBJ2-5,ASSLELRETQY
TRBV11-2,TRBJ1-6,ASSLGLGGYNSPLH
TRBV7-9,TRBJ1-2,ASSSGQGPLFANGYT
TRBV7-9,TRBJ1-4,ASSLGASGEKLF
TRBV6-2/TRBV6-3,TRBJ1-2,ASSYEFRTDPYGYT
TRBV12-3/TRBV12-4,TRBJ2-1,ASSLVHIAGLFSSCNEQF
TRBV11-1,TRBJ1-1,ASSAITLEAF